This record covers a single T cell receptor beta chain. What it binds is unknown. V gave up 3 bases and J gave up 3 bases; unmatched junction bases: 18. The germline V gene has CDR1 LNHDA and CDR2 SQIVND (reference sequence). The CDR3 length is 20 residues. The data originate from a study of shared clonotypes between healthy human individuals. Whole-study findings and limits: For sorted subsets, rarefaction showed incomplete sequencing despite large depth. Several donors shared 4.5% to 6.5% of their naive CD4 clonotypes.

Every immunoSEQ plate was one replicate of a subset's evenly spread DNA. TCRdb's table, derived via immunoSEQ multiplex PCR, lists solely in-frame clones and lacks some. The sample records around 1.4 million clones, approximately 98.5% being singletons. This chain uses TRBV19 with TRBJ2-2; 8 bases line up with TRBD1. The sequenced material came from naive CD4+ T cells sorted from blood. Regarding subset: CD45RA+ positively selected. The TCR was taken from a man under 40 in good health. The CDR3 sequence is CASSIITRTGNSPYTGELFF. The CDR3 coding sequence is TGTGCCAGTAGTATTATAACCCGGACAGGGAATAGCCCGTACACCGGGGAGCTGTTTTTT.